The 3 T cell receptor beta chains reported below all come from one sample, sequenced in a study of cytomegalovirus exposure and HLA in healthy donors. Primers for the PCR totalled 60 Vbeta and 13 Jbeta. Produced via immunoSEQ multiplex PCR; TCRdb's table is partial and in-frame only. This sample has fewer than 120,000 clones, with more than 70% found just once. Sequencing was done on a sample of PBMCs. Every receptor here comes from a woman in her sixties or seventies in good health and CMV-seropositive.

The rearrangement links TRBV30 to TRBJ2-5; 9 nucleotides match TRBD2. The V gene's germline CDR1 is GTSNPN and CDR2 SVGIG (reference sequence). The CDR3 spans 15 residues. V was clipped by 0 bases and J by 2 bases; unmatched bases: 4. The CDR3: CAWSVSAGGQETQYF. The CDR3 coding sequence is TGTGCCTGGAGTGTATCGGCGGGAGGGCAAGAGACCCAGTACTTC.

The chain uses TRBV5-1 and TRBJ1-5, with a weak D call TRBD1 (6 bases). CDR1 is SGHRS, CDR2 YFSETQ, per germline. The CDR3 is made up of 13 amino acids. V was pared by 4 bases and J by 7 bases, with 12 bases between. CDR3 region: CASSKQGEQPQHF. The CDR3 nucleotides are TGCGCCAGCAGCAAACAGGGAGAGCAGCCCCAGCATTTT.

The chain couples TRBV11-3 to TRBJ2-5; the match to TRBD1 covers 7 bases. The V and J ends lost 0 bases and 4 bases, in that order; junction bases with no gene match: 5. Germline CDR1 SGHNT, CDR2 YENEEA. The CDR3 has 15 amino acids. The CDR3 spells CASSLDDRAGETQYF. The CDR3 nucleotides read TGTGCCAGCAGCTTAGATGACAGGGCGGGAGAGACCCAGTACTTC. Complete variable domain (other parts from reference TRBV11-3 and TRBJ2-5): EAGVVQSPRYKIIEKKQPVAFWCNPISGHNTLYWYLQNLGQGPELLIRYENEEAVDDSQLPKDRFSAERLKGVDSTLKIQPAELGDSAVYLCASSLDDRAGETQYFGPGTRLLVL.